This T cell receptor (beta chain) emerged from a study of CD8 T cells in Susac syndrome (dated by TCRdb to about 2019). Regarding the research as a whole: The study used repertoire sequencing to test whether antigen drove CD8+ T cell activation and differentiation in Susac syndrome. The study compared CD8+ T cell repertoire clonality among roughly eleven healthy donors, roughly 14 Susac syndrome patients and fewer than 19 multiple sclerosis patients.

Broader findings and caveats from the paper: The number of individuals in the TCR sequencing and HLA analysis was recognized as being relatively small.

Germline trimming amounts to 3 bases on V and 6 bases on J, with 3 as the count of junction bases outside the gene matches. CDR3 length: 15 amino acids, cysteine to phenylalanine. The kept DNA is CDR3 alone, 45 bases in frame from the first base. The germline V gene encodes CDR1 SGDLS and CDR2 YYNGEE. Peripheral blood CD8+ and CD4+ T cells from healthy donors, Susac syndrome patients and multiple sclerosis patients were profiled using high-throughput TCR beta sequencing. The multiple sclerosis controls were treatment-naive patients whose relapsing-remitting disease, either stable or active, fulfilled the revised McDonald criteria. Bulk CD8+ and CD4+ T cells were purified by magnetic negative isolation, whereas CD8+ TEMRA cells were enriched by FACS. Blood was drawn into EDTA tubes, processed within 24 hours, and PBMCs were isolated by density gradient centrifugation. PBMCs intended for TCR sequencing were cryopreserved in liquid nitrogen and thawed later in a water bath at 37 degrees C. Purity of sorted or isolated CD4+, CD8+ and CD8+ TEMRA cells was at least 90%.

About this clonotype: Its antigen is currently not known. Per-base quality was not reported, and no clone a single base away is much larger than it.

RNA was extracted using the RNeasy kit, and about 0.5 to 1 ug of the RNA was reverse transcribed with random hexamers. The immunoSEQ multiplex PCR assay, which covers 54 Vbeta and 13 Jbeta segments, was used to amplify TCR beta CDR3 regions. Bias from PCR amplification was corrected by using a synthetic template baseline for primer optimization and for computational correction. Concerning the study's data processing: Reads were assigned to V, D and J genes according to IMGT and analyzed in immunoSEQ Analyzer, with only productive sequences retained. To calculate clonality, Shannon entropy was normalized by log2 of the number of productive unique sequences and then subtracted from one. For each patient and control, public and private clones were evaluated among the 100 most prevalent clones. Susac-specific clones were defined as absent from healthy and MS cohorts, approximately 1,000 published viral clones and other ImmuneACCESS disease sequences. In-frame beta chains were kept once TCRdb had trimmed the public reads at Q25 with fastp and called clones with MiXCR. Each record represents a unique CDR3 protein, reported with the most common genes and DNA among its rows. These V and J calls rely on TCRdb rather than the paper's analysis. The sample includes a few hundred thousand distinct CDR3 sequences, with roughly 85% observed a single time. Around 0.22% of the sample goes to the ten largest clones.

Here the chain combines TRBV9 and TRBJ2-3; 14 central nucleotides agree with TRBD2. The receptor was isolated from a human donor with multiple sclerosis. Input material: CD8+ T cells from PBMCs. In nucleotide form, the sequence is TGTGCCAGCAGCGCCGGGACTAGCGGGAGTGATACGCAGTATTTT. The translation is CASSAGTSGSDTQYF.